The entry below gives a single TCR beta chain sequence along with its context. This specimen comes from a study of blood T cell repertoires in COVID-19. The wider study: Acute and convalescent COVID-19 samples came from the United States, Italy and Spain. In each case, the material was cDNA or gDNA derived from T cells, B-cell-depleted T cells, or PBMCs.

In the authors' workflow: Cell counts per sample came from amplifying reference gene primers. Clones were read by immunoSEQ multiplex PCR, and TCRdb kept only the in-frame ones, dropping some. V and J calls and clone size are copied from that table; D and trimming were computed from the DNA. The sample gives roughly 180,000 clones, around 85% of which show up once; under 7.5% is in the top ten. In Seattle, patients joined the study during active infection and were tracked longitudinally. Germline-derived CDR1 and CDR2 are SNHLY and FYNNEI. V gave up 6 bases and J gave up 8 bases; unmatched junction bases: 7. The CDR3 runs 15 residues.

The sequence derives from a man aged 80 or over with COVID-19, enrolled during active disease. Source material: peripheral blood. The V call is TRBV2, the J call TRBJ1-4; 12 nucleotides match TRBD1. CDR3 amino acids: CASSVRGQGAEKLFF. CDR3 DNA sequence: TGTGCCAGCAGCGTAAGGGGACAGGGGGCCGAAAAACTGTTTTTT. Full variable domain (remainder filled in from reference TRBV2 and TRBJ1-4): EPEVTQTPSHQVTQMGQEVILRCVPISNHLYFYWYRQILGQKVEFLVSFYNNEISEKSEIFDDQFSVERPDGSNFTLKIRSTKLEDSAMYFCASSVRGQGAEKLFFGSGTQLSVL.